The entry below describes one T cell receptor beta chain. Source study methods: Scientists estimated how many nucleated cells there were by amplifying reference gene primers. Data came from immunoSEQ multiplex PCR; TCRdb stores just in-frame clones and leaves some out. The V and J calls and the clone size are those of that table, but D and trimming were determined from the DNA. The sample carries 110,000 to 150,000 clones, roughly 78% recorded once. The data belong to a study of blood T cell repertoires in COVID-19. About the research overall: COVID-19 samples collected from the United States, Italy and Spain covered acute and convalescent phases.

The germline CDR1 and CDR2 sequences are SNHLY and FYNNEI. The CDR3 consists of 14 residues. Trimming cost V 6 bases and J 0 bases; bases outside gene matches: 2. The material sequenced was PBMCs or T cells enriched from blood (not recorded which). The chain joins TRBV2 to TRBJ1-3, with TRBD1 matching over 7 bases. The sequence derives from a woman aged 45-59 years who had recovered from COVID-19. The DNA of the CDR3 is TGTGCCAGCAGCGGGACAGTCTCTGGAAACACCATATATTTT. It encodes CASSGTVSGNTIYF.